This T cell receptor (beta chain) appears in the sequencing data of a study of cytomegalovirus exposure and HLA in healthy donors. General study results and limits: Equally common other TCR beta chains were less clonally expanded than HLA-associated ones, a later analysis found. Certain sequence variants were highly shared and formed a cluster, and this cluster was likely a sequencing artifact.

Notes on this clone: The target antigen is unknown.

Germline-derived CDR1 and CDR2 are MDHEN and SYDVKM. This CDR3 is 17 amino acids long. Trimming pared 3 bases from V and 0 bases from J, leaving 15 bases between. Both 60 Vbeta primers and 13 Jbeta primers went into the PCR. Clones were read by immunoSEQ multiplex PCR, and TCRdb kept only the in-frame ones, dropping some. The sample has around 150,000 clones; about three quarters are singletons. Sequencing was done on a sample of PBMCs. This chain joins TRBV28 and TRBJ1-5, with TRBD1 as a possible D gene (5 bases). This clonotype originated in a middle-aged woman in good health and CMV-seronegative. CDR3 sequence reads: CASSFLIRGYSNQPQHF. The CDR3 DNA is TGTGCCAGCAGTTTTTTAATTAGGGGATATAGCAATCAGCCCCAGCATTTT.